This T cell receptor (beta chain) came from a study of post-analysis software for immune sequencing data. Overall study context: Disease courses included relapsing-remitting, secondary progressive and progressive-relapsing multiple sclerosis.

Study-level results: Significantly lower normalized Chao1 diversity was seen in multiple sclerosis patients than in controls. About five TRBV segments occurring more often in patients than controls included TRBV5-6, TRBV5-1 and TRBV20-1.

For this clonotype: What it binds is not known.

The library was made from cDNA and included unique molecular identifiers. TCRdb fed the PCR reads into MiXCR, producing one record per CDR3 protein. The sample has roughly 700,000 distinct CDR3 sequences; around 27% are singletons. The CDR3 consists of 13 residues. Germline-derived CDR1 and CDR2 are MNHEY and SMNVEV (reference sequence). V was cut by 2 bases and J by 4 bases, with 6 bases left in between. This clonotype was obtained from a girl under 18 with multiple sclerosis. The sample was blood. The chain employs TRBV27 and TRBJ2-1, with a weak D call TRBD2 (5 bases). The CDR3: CASSLRTYNEQFF. As DNA, the CDR3 is TGTGCCAGCAGTTTAAGGACTTACAATGAGCAGTTCTTC.